The 27 T cell receptor beta chains below were found in one sample sequenced in a study of T cell responses to AZD1222 COVID-19 vaccine. Assay: immunoSEQ multiplex PCR; the TCRdb copy retains only in-frame clones and omits some. The sample includes around 150,000 clones, around four fifths of them seen just once. Sequences were derived from peripheral blood, sampled on day 0 of AZD1222 vaccination. The receptors stem from an adult in good health.

The chain uses TRBV18 and TRBJ1-3; D not certain. Germline assignment: CDR1 KGHSH and CDR2 LQKENI. This CDR3 spans 15 amino acids. V lost 3 bases and J 4 bases, leaving 13 bases between the germline ends. The CDR3 coding sequence is TGTGCCAGCTCACCGCAACGAGTGGGAGGAAACACCATATATTTT. This codes for CASSPQRVGGNTIYF.

This chain links TRBV28 with TRBJ1-2; 9 bases agree with TRBD1. Germline-derived CDR1 and CDR2 are MDHEN and SYDVKM. V lost 3 bases and J lost 6; bases outside the gene matches: 8. This CDR3 spans 15 amino acids. CDR3 nucleotides: TGTGCCAGCAGTTTCCCCTCGGGACAGGGTAATGGCTACACCTTC. Protein sequence: CASSFPSGQGNGYTF.

The rearrangement joins TRBV7-8 to TRBJ2-3, with D possibly called TRBD1 or TRBD2 (5 bases each). Looked up from germline, CDR1 is SGHVS and CDR2 is FQNEAQ. V lost 5 bases and J 3 bases, leaving 18 bases between the germline ends. CDR3 length: 16 amino acids. In DNA, the CDR3 is TGTGCCAGCAGCCCCCGGGCCTCAGGGACGACAGATACGCAGTATTTT. Translated: CASSPRASGTTDTQYF.

The J gene is TRBJ1-6, the V gene TRBV3-1 (or the pseudogene TRBV3-2); a weak D match, TRBD1 (5 bases). The CDR3 contains 15 residues. Trimming took off 4 bases at V and 14 bases at J, with 21 bases between the two ends. Germline V gene data show CDR1 as LGHDT and CDR2 as YNNKEL (reference sequence). CDR3 coding DNA: TGTGCCAGCAGCCGGGAGATAGGGGTAAAAGGGACCCTCCACTTT. Translated: CASSREIGVKGTLHF.

The chain carries TRBV29-1 and TRBJ1-2; 9 bases are a match to TRBD1. The V and J ends lost 3 bases and 6 bases, in that order; junction bases with no gene match: 2. Germline CDR1 SQVTM, CDR2 ANQGSEA. The CDR3 sequence is 12 residues long. CDR3 bases: TGCAGCGTTGACCGGGACAGGGATGGCTACACCTTC. It encodes CSVDRDRDGYTF.

The chain combines TRBV5-1 with TRBJ1-6; D not resolved. The length of the CDR3 is 15 residues. Germline V gene lookup returns CDR1 SGHRS and CDR2 YFSETQ. V was clipped by 0 bases and J by 5 bases, with 9 bases between them. The CDR3: CASSLDVGNNSPLHF. Here the CDR3 DNA reads TGCGCCAGCAGCTTGGACGTCGGGAATAATTCACCCCTCCACTTT. Variable domain in full (rest from reference TRBV5-1 and TRBJ1-6): KAGVTQTPRYLIKTRGQQVTLSCSPISGHRSVSWYQQTPGQGLQFLFEYFSETQRNKGNFPGRFSGRQFSNSRSEMNVSTLELGDSALYLCASSLDVGNNSPLHFGNGTRLTVT.

J is TRBJ1-1 and V is TRBV6-5, with TRBD1 identical over 7 bases. Germline values: CDR1 MNHEY, CDR2 SVGAGI. With V trimmed by 5 bases and J by 1 base, 4 bases remained unmatched. This CDR3 spans 14 amino acids. CDR3 amino acids: CASSITGANTEAFF. Written as DNA, the CDR3 is TGTGCCAGCAGTATAACAGGGGCGAACACTGAAGCTTTCTTT.

The chain is built from TRBV7-3 and TRBJ2-3; D might be TRBD2 (7 bases). The CDR3 contains 17 residues. Deletions cut 5 bases from V and 5 bases from J, with 23 bases between. CDR1 is SGHTA, CDR2 FQGTGA, per germline. This chain's CDR3 is CASSLGLKGGTKDTQYF. The CDR3 nucleotides are TGTGCCAGCAGCCTAGGTCTTAAGGGGGGGACTAAAGATACGCAGTATTTT.

J is TRBJ1-5 and V is TRBV5-6; 9 nucleotides align to TRBD1. The CDR3 has 14 residues. The V gene end was trimmed by 4 bases and the J gene end by 5 bases; junction bases not matched to a gene: 4. Germline values: CDR1 SGHDT, CDR2 YYEEEE. CDR3 sequence (DNA): TGTGCCAGCAGCGCGGACAGGGGAGATCAGCCCCAGCATTTT. Its translation: CASSADRGDQPQHF.

The chain joins TRBV27 to TRBJ2-7, with unresolved D. Germline V gene sequence: CDR1 MNHEY, CDR2 SMNVEV (reference sequence). The CDR3 covers 14 residues. V was clipped by 2 bases and J by 0 bases, with 8 bases between them. For the CDR3, the DNA is TGTGCCAGCAGTTTAGGTGCCAGCTCCTACGAGCAGTACTTC. Protein product: CASSLGASSYEQYF.

The chain combines TRBV5-1 with TRBJ2-1, with 11 bases that match TRBD1. The CDR3 contains 18 residues. Germline lookup yields CDR1 SGHRS and CDR2 YFSETQ. J was trimmed by 7 bases and V by 4 bases; bases with no gene match: 16. CDR3 in DNA: TGCGCCAGCAGCGTTACACCCCTTGGACAGGGGGCAGGTAATGAGCAGTTCTTC. This encodes CASSVTPLGQGAGNEQFF. Together with reference TRBV5-1 and TRBJ2-1, the CDR3 gives the full variable domain: KAGVTQTPRYLIKTRGQQVTLSCSPISGHRSVSWYQQTPGQGLQFLFEYFSETQRNKGNFPGRFSGRQFSNSRSEMNVSTLELGDSALYLCASSVTPLGQGAGNEQFFGPGTRLTVL.

This clone was picked up a small number of times. The rearrangement links TRBV28 to TRBJ1-6, with TRBD1 matching over 10 bases. The CDR3 consists of 15 residues. From germline, CDR1 is MDHEN and CDR2 SYDVKM. J lost 9 bases, V lost 6 bases, and 8 bases had no gene match. DNA of the CDR3: TGTGCCAGCAGCTCCGGACAGGGGGTTAGTTCACCCCTCCACTTT. Translated, it gives CASSSGQGVSSPLHF.

The chain couples TRBV5-4 to TRBJ2-5, with D tentatively TRBD1 (6 bases). The CDR3 is 14 residues long. V was trimmed by 2 bases and J by 8 bases, leaving 16 bases between them. Germline V gene lookup returns CDR1 SGHNT and CDR2 YYREEE (reference sequence). CDR3 DNA sequence: TGTGCCAGCAGCTTTCCAGGGGCATCGATCACCCAGTACTTC. Protein: CASSFPGASITQYF. Complete variable domain (other parts from reference TRBV5-4 and TRBJ2-5): ETGVTQSPTHLIKTRGQQVTLRCSSQSGHNTVSWYQQALGQGPQFIFQYYREEENGRGNFPPRFSGLQFPNYSSELNVNALELDDSALYLCASSFPGASITQYFGPGTRLLVL.

This sequence joins TRBV4-1 and TRBJ2-3; D might be TRBD2 (6 bases). Trimming stripped 4 bases from V and 0 bases from J, with 17 bases between. The germline gives CDR1 MGHRA, CDR2 YSYEKL. This CDR3 has 17 residues. CDR3: CASSLAEGEASTDTQYF. The CDR3 DNA reads TGCGCCAGCAGCCTTGCGGAAGGGGAGGCAAGCACAGATACGCAGTATTTT.

There are a few counts of this clone. The V call is TRBV7-3, the J call TRBJ1-2; 8 positions agree with TRBD1. V shed 3 bases and J 4 bases; nucleotides not matched to a gene: 7. The CDR3 totals 15 residues. Germline CDR1 SGHTA, CDR2 FQGTGA. This CDR3 is CASSFQGAGGYGYTF. The CDR3 nucleotides read TGTGCCAGCAGCTTCCAGGGGGCGGGTGGCTATGGCTACACCTTC.

The chain recombines TRBV27 with TRBJ2-3; 14 bases map to TRBD2. The CDR3 extends over 17 amino acids. J gave up 7 bases and V 5 bases, and 11 bases lay outside the gene matches. Germline CDR1 and CDR2: MNHEY and SMNVEV (reference sequence). CDR3 in DNA: TGTGCCAGCAGTCCCCGACTAGCGGGGGGGCAGTCAAATACGCAGTATTTT. Translated, it gives CASSPRLAGGQSNTQYF.

The chain links TRBV30 to TRBJ1-1, with no clear D. The CDR3 has 15 amino acids. V lost 3 bases to trimming and J lost 3 bases, with 17 bases between them. Germline values: CDR1 GTSNPN, CDR2 SVGIG (reference sequence). CDR3 in DNA: TGTGCCTGGAGCCCCACCAGATGGGTATACACTGAAGCTTTCTTT. Protein product: CAWSPTRWVYTEAFF.

This chain joins TRBV7-9 and TRBJ2-7; D unresolved. This CDR3 region has 12 residues. Trimming pared 3 bases from V and 3 bases from J, leaving 6 bases between. Germline V CDR1 and CDR2: SEHNR, FQNEAQ (reference sequence). This CDR3 is CASSFVRYEQYF. Written as DNA, the CDR3 is TGTGCCAGCAGCTTTGTCCGCTACGAGCAGTACTTC.

The chain recombines TRBV19 with TRBJ2-2; D might be TRBD1 (6 bases). V lost 7 bases, J lost 0 bases, and 12 bases lay in between. CDR3 length: 15 amino acids. The V gene's germline CDR1 is LNHDA and CDR2 SQIVND (reference sequence). CDR3 coding DNA: TGTGCCAGTAAGGACAGCGGACCGAACACCGGGGAGCTGTTTTTT. As protein: CASKDSGPNTGELFF. The complete variable domain, with remaining parts taken from reference TRBV19 and TRBJ2-2, reads DGGITQSPKYLFRKEGQNVTLSCEQNLNHDAMYWYRQDPGQGLRLIYYSQIVNDFQKGDIAEGYSVSREKKESFPLTVTSAQKNPTAFYLCASKDSGPNTGELFFGEGSRLTVL.

This clone showed up just a few times. The chain couples TRBV5-4 to TRBJ2-2; no firm D call. The germline gives CDR1 SGHNT, CDR2 YYREEE (reference sequence). V was clipped by 0 bases and J by 5 bases, with 5 bases between them. This CDR3 spans 13 amino acids. The CDR3 spells CASSLVGTGELFF. CDR3 nucleotides: TGTGCCAGCAGCTTGGTCGGGACCGGGGAGCTGTTTTTT.

The V and J genes are TRBV5-1 and TRBJ1-2; D remains ambiguous. The CDR3 is made up of 16 amino acids. The V end was cut by 4 bases, the J end by 3 bases, with 19 bases between. Germline CDR1 is SGHRS and CDR2 is YFSETQ. CDR3 in DNA: TGCGCCAGCAGCCCTGAGTTTGGGGTCGGGTACTATGGCTACACCTTC. Its translation is CASSPEFGVGYYGYTF.

This rearrangement joins TRBV2 to TRBJ1-2, with 7 bases lining up with TRBD1. V gave up 6 bases and J gave up 2 bases; unmatched junction bases: 15. There are 17 residues in the CDR3. Germline CDR1 reads SNHLY; CDR2 reads FYNNEI. The CDR3 region is CASRRSLSTGTNYGYTF. The CDR3 bases are TGTGCCAGCAGGAGGTCCCTGTCGACAGGGACCAACTATGGCTACACCTTC.

The chain recombines TRBV27 with TRBJ2-7, with D perhaps being TRBD1 or TRBD2 (5 bases each). The CDR3 spans 12 residues. From germline, CDR1 is MNHEY and CDR2 SMNVEV (reference sequence). V gave up 5 bases and J gave up 6 bases, with 11 bases separating them. The DNA for the CDR3 is TGTGCCAGCAGTCACGAGAGGGGCGAGCAGTACTTC. Amino acids: CASSHERGEQYF.

J is TRBJ2-6 and V is TRBV5-4, with TRBD1 identical over 9 bases. V trimming: 2 bases; J trimming: 0 bases; junction bases outside the gene matches: 6. CDR1 is SGHNT and CDR2 is YYREEE in the germline V gene (reference sequence). CDR3 length equals 18 residues. The CDR3 region has the DNA TGTGCCAGCAGCTTATTCGGGACAGGGCACTCTGGGGCCAACGTCCTGACTTTC. Protein product: CASSLFGTGHSGANVLTF.

J is TRBJ1-5 and V is TRBV6-1; D is undetermined. V lost 3 bases and J lost 2, with 11 bases in between. The CDR3 consists of 15 residues. Germline-derived CDR1 and CDR2 are MNHNS and SASEGT. The CDR3 DNA reads TGTGCCAGCAGTGAGACCCCCGGAGGCAATCAGCCCCAGCATTTT. It yields the protein CASSETPGGNQPQHF.

In DNA form, the CDR3 reads TGCGCCAGCAGAAACCTGACAGGGCCTGGAAACACCATATATTTT. This sequence encodes CASRNLTGPGNTIYF. V and J are TRBV5-1 and TRBJ1-3, with 7 bases aligning to TRBD1. J gave up 2 bases and V 5 bases, and 7 bases lay outside the gene matches. The germline CDR1 and CDR2 sequences are SGHRS and YFSETQ. The CDR3 covers 15 residues.

This chain connects TRBV7-3 to TRBJ1-1, with D unclear. The CDR3 is 14 residues long. V was cut by 2 bases and J by 3 bases, with 10 bases left in between. Germline V gene lookup returns CDR1 SGHTA and CDR2 FQGTGA. This chain's CDR3 is CASSLSGGDTEAFF. CDR3 coding DNA: TGTGCCAGCAGCTTATCCGGTGGGGACACTGAAGCTTTCTTT.